This T cell receptor (beta chain) was identified during a study of T-cell reconstitution after alpha-beta-depleted transplantation in children. General observations from the study: It was reported that alpha-beta T cells came from several hundred expanded graft clones (about two months after transplant). Surviving recipient cells, namely T cells and thymic progenitors, were the source of high day-60 TCRbeta diversity in some patients.

This clonotype was found a few times. The antigen remains unidentified. Preparing the TCRbeta library involved the use of unique molecular identifiers. TCRdb reprocessed the PCR reads with MiXCR, giving one entry per CDR3 protein. The repertoire holds 610,000 or so distinct CDR3 sequences, 27% seen once, with less than 40% in the top ten. The junction had 24 bases not matched to a gene; V was cut back by 2 bases and J by 2 bases. Germline V gives CDR1 SGHRS, CDR2 YFSETQ. The CDR3 is 21 amino acids. Material: PBMCs, obtained before TCRalphabeta/CD19-depleted stem cell transplant. This receptor was taken from a boy under two years old with Wiskott-Aldrich syndrome, due to receive a stem cell transplant. V is TRBV5-1 and J is TRBJ2-7, with 8 bases aligning to TRBD1. CDR3 protein: CASSFDTNPGTGQVFTYEQYF. The CDR3 nucleotides are TGCGCCAGCAGCTTCGACACGAACCCCGGGACAGGTCAGGTTTTCACCTACGAGCAGTACTTC.